This T cell receptor (delta chain) was documented in a study of Vδ1+ human thymocytes (dated by TCRdb to the late 2010s). Broadly, across the study: mRNA-level TRG and TRD CDR3 repertoires of highly purified Vdelta1+ thymocytes from young children were characterised as a data resource. The multiplex-based CDR3 amplicon strategy had previously been validated against 5'RACE-based CDR3 amplicon generation methods. Beyond this particular receptor, the publication reports: Thymic TRG and TRD repertoires appeared highly polyclonal with Gaussian CDR3 length distributions, unlike oligoclonal peripheral blood repertoires. Even though sort purity was high, about 20% of thymic TRD sequences were Vdelta2 (and few were Vdelta3), which was not the case for the peripheral blood Vdelta1+ controls. Donors did not cluster by age or sex, so the analyses were not stratified by age or sex. Because unexpected Vdelta2 sequences could lead to misinterpretation of bulk repertoire data, the authors recommended using highly purified populations and validating at the single-cell level. Numerous TRG clonotypes were shared among donors (up to roughly 6.9x10^3), while TRD repertoires were essentially private (a maximum of roughly 120 shared).

V is shortened by 0 bases, J by 2 bases, and the region joining them spans 19 bases. Reading from cysteine to phenylalanine, the CDR3 counts 18 amino acids. Only the CDR3 DNA is retained, 54 bases long and in frame from the first base. The germline V gene gives CDR1 as TSWWSYY and CDR2 as QGS. Points on this clone: No antigen is known for it. No clone much larger than this one lies a single base away; base qualities are absent.

Thymic samples were depleted of alphabeta T cells, then CD3+ TCRVdelta1+ TCRVdelta2- thymocytes were FACS-sorted. Sorted Vdelta1+ thymocyte purity ranged from about 96% to 99.6%. The thymic specimens were obtained from fewer than ten paediatric patients, aged 5 days to 15 months, who were having corrective cardiac surgery. Thymic tissue was dispersed, and mononuclear cells were isolated on a Histopaque-1077 density gradient. For staining, the antibodies used were anti-TCRVdelta1 clone TS8.2, anti-TCRVdelta2 clone B6, anti-CD3 clone HIT3a and anti-TCRalphabeta clone IP26. RNA was extracted with the RNeasy mini kit and reverse transcribed using Superscript III. CDR3 amplicons were produced by multiplex PCR using pooled V-gene forward primers and a constant-region reverse primer with Illumina adaptor overhangs. After gel purification, amplicons were indexed with Nextera index primers over roughly 8 extra PCR cycles and were then purified with AMPure XP beads. Libraries were sequenced on an Illumina MiSeq with paired-end 250 bp reads, dual indexing and approximately 20% PhiX spike-in. The paper's data handling went like this. Reads were quality checked with FastQC, and TRG read pairs were merged with ea-utils fastq-join. Annotation of sequences was performed with IMGT/HighV-QUEST, only productive sequences with unambiguous V-gene assignment were retained, and clonotypes were defined by identical CDR3 sequence. For downstream analysis, VDJtools 1.1.1, tcR 2.2.3, Treemap and vegan Shannon diversity in R 3.4.4 were used. TCRdb called clones from the public reads with CATT, and repeated DNA sequences were later combined into one row. TCRdb's processing, not the authors' own work, is the source of the V and J calls. In this sample the table shows about 25,000 delta-chain clones, around 7.4% of which occur a single time. Of the sample, more than 0.9% is held by the ten largest clones.

The sequence joins TRDV1 to TRDJ1; the D gene remains uncertain. The specimen sequenced was Vdelta1+ gamma-delta thymocytes from the thymus. The label giving this sample's cell subset or site can be read as: FACS-sorted CD3+ TCRalphabeta- TCRVdelta1+ TCRVdelta2- thymocytes. This receptor was taken from a girl in the first two years of life who had congenital heart surgery. The CDR3 has the sequence CALGELVALTADTDKLIF. In nucleotide form, the sequence is TGTGCTCTTGGGGAACTCGTCGCCCTAACGGCCGATACCGATAAACTCATCTTT.